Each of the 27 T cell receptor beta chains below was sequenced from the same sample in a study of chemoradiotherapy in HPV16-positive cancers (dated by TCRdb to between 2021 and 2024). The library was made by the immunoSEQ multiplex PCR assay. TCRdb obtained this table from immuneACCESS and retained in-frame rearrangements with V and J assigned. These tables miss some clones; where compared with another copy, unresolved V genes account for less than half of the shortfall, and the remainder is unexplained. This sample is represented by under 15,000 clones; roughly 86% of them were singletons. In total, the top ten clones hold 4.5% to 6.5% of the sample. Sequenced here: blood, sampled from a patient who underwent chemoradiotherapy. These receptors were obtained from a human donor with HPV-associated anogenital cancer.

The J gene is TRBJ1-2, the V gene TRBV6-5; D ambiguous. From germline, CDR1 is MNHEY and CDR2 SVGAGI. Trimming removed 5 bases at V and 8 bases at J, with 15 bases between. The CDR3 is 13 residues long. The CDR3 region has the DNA TGTGCCAGCAGTCAACAACCAGTGGGGGGCTACACCTTC. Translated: CASSQQPVGGYTF.

The CDR3 spells CASRRARDSYEQYV. The CDR3 DNA is TGTGCCAGCAGGAGGGCCAGGGACTCCTACGAGCAGTACGTC. The chain recombines TRBV6-5 with TRBJ2-7; D possibly matches TRBD1 or TRBD2 (5 bases each). The germline gives CDR1 MNHEY, CDR2 SVGAGI. Between the trimmed V and J ends, which lost 6 bases and 0 bases, there was a span of 12 bases. This CDR3 spans 14 amino acids.

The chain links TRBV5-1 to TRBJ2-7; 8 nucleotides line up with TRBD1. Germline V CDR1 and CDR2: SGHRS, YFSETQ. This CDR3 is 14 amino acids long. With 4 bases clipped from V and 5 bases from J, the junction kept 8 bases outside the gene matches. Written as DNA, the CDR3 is TGCGCCAGCAGCCCCGGACAGGGAACTAACGAGCAGTACTTC. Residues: CASSPGQGTNEQYF.

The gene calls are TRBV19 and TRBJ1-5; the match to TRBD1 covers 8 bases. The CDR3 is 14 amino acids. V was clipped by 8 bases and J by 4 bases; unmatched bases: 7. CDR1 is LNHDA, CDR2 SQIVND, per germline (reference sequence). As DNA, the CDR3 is TGTGCCAGTCCCACAGGGGGAAGAAATCAGCCCCAGCATTTT. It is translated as CASPTGGRNQPQHF. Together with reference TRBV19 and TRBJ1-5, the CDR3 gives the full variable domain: DGGITQSPKYLFRKEGQNVTLSCEQNLNHDAMYWYRQDPGQGLRLIYYSQIVNDFQKGDIAEGYSVSREKKESFPLTVTSAQKNPTAFYLCASPTGGRNQPQHFGDGTRLSIL.

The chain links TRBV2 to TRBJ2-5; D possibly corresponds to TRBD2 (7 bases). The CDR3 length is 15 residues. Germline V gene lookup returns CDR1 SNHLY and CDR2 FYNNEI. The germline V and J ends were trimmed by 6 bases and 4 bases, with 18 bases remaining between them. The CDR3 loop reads CASRRGPILPETQYF. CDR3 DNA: TGTGCCAGCAGGCGGGGGCCAATTCTACCAGAGACCCAGTACTTC.

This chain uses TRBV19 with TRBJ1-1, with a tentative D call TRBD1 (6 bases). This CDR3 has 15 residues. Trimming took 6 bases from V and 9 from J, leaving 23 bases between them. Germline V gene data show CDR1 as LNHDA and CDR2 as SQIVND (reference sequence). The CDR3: CASSLDQEGGRKAFF. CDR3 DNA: TGTGCCAGTAGCCTAGACCAAGAGGGGGGGCGGAAAGCTTTCTTT.

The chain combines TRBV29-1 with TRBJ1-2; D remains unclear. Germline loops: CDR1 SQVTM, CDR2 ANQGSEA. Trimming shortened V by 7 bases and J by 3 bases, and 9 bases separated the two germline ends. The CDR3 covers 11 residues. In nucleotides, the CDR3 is TGCAGCGCTACCATTGACTATGGCTACACCTTC. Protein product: CSATIDYGYTF. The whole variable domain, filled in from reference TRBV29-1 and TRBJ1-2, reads SAVISQKPSRDICQRGTSLTIQCQVDSQVTMMFWYRQQPGQSLTLIATANQGSEATYESGFVIDKFPISRPNLTFSTLTVSNMSPEDSSIYLCSATIDYGYTFGSGTRLTVV.

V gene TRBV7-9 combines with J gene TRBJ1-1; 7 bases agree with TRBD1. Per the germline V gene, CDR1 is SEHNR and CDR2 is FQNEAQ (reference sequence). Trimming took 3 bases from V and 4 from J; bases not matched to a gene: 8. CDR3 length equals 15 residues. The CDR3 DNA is TGTGCCAGCAGCTTGAACAGGGGCGGTGGCACTGAAGCTTTCTTT. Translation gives CASSLNRGGGTEAFF. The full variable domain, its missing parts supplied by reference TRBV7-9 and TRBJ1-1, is DTGVSQNPRHKITKRGQNVTFRCDPISEHNRLYWYRQTLGQGPEFLTYFQNEAQLEKSRLLSDRFSAERPKGSFSTLEIQRTEQGDSAMYLCASSLNRGGGTEAFFGQGTRLTVV.

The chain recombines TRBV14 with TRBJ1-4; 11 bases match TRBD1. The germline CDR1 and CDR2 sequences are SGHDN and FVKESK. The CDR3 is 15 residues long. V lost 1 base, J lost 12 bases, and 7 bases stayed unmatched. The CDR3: CASSQVQDRGQELFF. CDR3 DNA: TGTGCCAGCAGCCAAGTCCAGGACAGGGGGCAAGAACTGTTTTTT.

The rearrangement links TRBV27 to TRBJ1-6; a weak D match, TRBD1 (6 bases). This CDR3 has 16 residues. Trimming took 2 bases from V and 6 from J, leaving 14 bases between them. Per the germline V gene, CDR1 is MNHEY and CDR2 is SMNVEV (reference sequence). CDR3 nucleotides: TGTGCCAGCAGTTTAAACGCAGGGGCATTTAATTCACCCCTCCACTTT. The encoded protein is CASSLNAGAFNSPLHF.

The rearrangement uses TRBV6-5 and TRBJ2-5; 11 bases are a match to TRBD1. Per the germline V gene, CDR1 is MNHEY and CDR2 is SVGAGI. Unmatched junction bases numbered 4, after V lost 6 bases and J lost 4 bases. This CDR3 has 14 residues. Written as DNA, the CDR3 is TGTGCCAGCAGCACCGGGACAGGGGGAGAGACCCAGTACTTC. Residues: CASSTGTGGETQYF.

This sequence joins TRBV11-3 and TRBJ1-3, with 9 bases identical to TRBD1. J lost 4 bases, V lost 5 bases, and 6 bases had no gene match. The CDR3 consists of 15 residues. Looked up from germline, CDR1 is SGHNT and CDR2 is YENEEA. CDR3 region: CASSPGQGPGNTIYF. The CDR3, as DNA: TGTGCCAGCAGCCCAGGACAGGGGCCAGGAAACACCATATATTTT.

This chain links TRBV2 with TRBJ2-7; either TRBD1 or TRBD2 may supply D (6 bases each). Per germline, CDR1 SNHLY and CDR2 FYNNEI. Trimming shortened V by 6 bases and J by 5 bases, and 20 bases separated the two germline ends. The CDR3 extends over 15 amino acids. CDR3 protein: CASSERGVRGNEQYF. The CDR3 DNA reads TGTGCCAGCAGCGAAAGGGGGGTACGAGGGAACGAGCAGTACTTC.

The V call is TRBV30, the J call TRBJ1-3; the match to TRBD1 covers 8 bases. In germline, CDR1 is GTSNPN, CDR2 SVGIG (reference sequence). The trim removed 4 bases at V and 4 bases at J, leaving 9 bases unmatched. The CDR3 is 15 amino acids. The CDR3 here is CAWKPNGQGGNTIYF. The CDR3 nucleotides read TGTGCCTGGAAACCCAACGGACAGGGAGGAAACACCATATATTTT.

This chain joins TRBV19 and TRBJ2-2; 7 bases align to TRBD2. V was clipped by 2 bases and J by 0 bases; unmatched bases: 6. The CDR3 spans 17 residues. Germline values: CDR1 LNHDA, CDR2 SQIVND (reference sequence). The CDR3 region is CASSILGRGTNTGELFF. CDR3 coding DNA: TGTGCCAGTAGTATACTCGGGCGGGGGACGAACACCGGGGAGCTGTTTTTT. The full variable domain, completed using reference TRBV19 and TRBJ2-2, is DGGITQSPKYLFRKEGQNVTLSCEQNLNHDAMYWYRQDPGQGLRLIYYSQIVNDFQKGDIAEGYSVSREKKESFPLTVTSAQKNPTAFYLCASSILGRGTNTGELFFGEGSRLTVL.

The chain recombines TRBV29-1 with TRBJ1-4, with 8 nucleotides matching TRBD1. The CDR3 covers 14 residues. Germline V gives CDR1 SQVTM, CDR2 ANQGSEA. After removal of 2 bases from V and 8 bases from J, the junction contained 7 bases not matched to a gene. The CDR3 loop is CSVETTGEREKLFF. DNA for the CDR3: TGCAGCGTTGAAACGACAGGGGAGCGCGAAAAACTGTTTTTT.

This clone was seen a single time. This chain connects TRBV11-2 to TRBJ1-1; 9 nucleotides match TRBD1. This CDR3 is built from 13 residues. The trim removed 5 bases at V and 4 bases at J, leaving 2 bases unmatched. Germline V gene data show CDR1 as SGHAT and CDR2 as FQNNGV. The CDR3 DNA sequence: TGTGCCAGCAGCGAGGACAGGGGCACTGAAGCTTTCTTT. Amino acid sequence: CASSEDRGTEAFF.

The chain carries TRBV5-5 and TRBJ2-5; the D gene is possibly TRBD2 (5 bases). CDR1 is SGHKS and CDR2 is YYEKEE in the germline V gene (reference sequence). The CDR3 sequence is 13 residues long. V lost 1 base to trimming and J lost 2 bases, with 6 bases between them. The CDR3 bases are TGTGCCAGCAGCTTGCCGGGGCAAGAGACCCAGTACTTC. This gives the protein CASSLPGQETQYF. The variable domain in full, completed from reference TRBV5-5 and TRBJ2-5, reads DAGVTQSPTHLIKTRGQQVTLRCSPISGHKSVSWYQQVLGQGPQFIFQYYEKEERGRGNFPDRFSARQFPNYSSELNVNALLLGDSALYLCASSLPGQETQYFGPGTRLLVL.

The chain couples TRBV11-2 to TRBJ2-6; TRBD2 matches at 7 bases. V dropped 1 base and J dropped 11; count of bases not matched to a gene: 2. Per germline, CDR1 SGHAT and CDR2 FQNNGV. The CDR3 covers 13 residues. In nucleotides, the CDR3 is TGTGCCAGCAGCTTAGGGGGGGGGTACGTCCTGACTTTC. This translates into CASSLGGGYVLTF.

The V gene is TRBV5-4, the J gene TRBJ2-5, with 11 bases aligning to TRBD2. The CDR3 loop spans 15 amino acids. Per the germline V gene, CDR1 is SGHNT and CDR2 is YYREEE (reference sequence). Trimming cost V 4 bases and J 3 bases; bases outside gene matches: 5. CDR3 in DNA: TGTGCCAGCAGCCCTAGCGGGGGGTGGGAAGAGACCCAGTACTTC. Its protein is CASSPSGGWEETQYF.

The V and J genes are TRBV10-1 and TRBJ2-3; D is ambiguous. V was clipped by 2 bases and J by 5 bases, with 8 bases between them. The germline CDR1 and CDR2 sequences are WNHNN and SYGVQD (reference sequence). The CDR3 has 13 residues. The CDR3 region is CASSERVVDTQYF. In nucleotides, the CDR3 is TGCGCCAGCAGTGAGAGGGTCGTAGATACGCAGTATTTT.

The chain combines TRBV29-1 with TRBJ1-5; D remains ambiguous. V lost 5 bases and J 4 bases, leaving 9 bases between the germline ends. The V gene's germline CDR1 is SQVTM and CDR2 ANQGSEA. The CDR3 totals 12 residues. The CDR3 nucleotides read TGCAGCGTTTGGGAGGCTAATCAGCCCCAGCATTTT. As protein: CSVWEANQPQHF.

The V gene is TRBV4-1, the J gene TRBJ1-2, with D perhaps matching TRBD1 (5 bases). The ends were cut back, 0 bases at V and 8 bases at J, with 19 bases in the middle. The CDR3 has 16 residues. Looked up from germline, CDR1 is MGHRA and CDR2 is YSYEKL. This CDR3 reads CASSQEGSWQGKGYTF. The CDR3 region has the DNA TGCGCCAGCAGCCAAGAGGGAAGTTGGCAGGGAAAGGGCTACACCTTC.

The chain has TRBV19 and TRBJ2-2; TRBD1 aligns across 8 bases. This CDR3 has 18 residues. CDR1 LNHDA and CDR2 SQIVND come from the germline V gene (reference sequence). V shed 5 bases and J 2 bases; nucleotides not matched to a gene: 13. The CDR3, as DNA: TGTGCCAGTAGTTCCGACAGGGGCACACTCACAAACACCGGGGAGCTGTTTTTT. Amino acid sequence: CASSSDRGTLTNTGELFF.

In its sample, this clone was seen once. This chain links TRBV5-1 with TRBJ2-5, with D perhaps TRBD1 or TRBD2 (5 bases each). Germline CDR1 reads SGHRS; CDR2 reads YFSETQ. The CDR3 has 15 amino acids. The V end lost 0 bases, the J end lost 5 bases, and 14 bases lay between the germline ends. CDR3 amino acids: CASSLGAGSGETQYF. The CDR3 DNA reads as TGCGCCAGCAGCTTGGGGGCAGGGTCGGGGGAGACCCAGTACTTC.

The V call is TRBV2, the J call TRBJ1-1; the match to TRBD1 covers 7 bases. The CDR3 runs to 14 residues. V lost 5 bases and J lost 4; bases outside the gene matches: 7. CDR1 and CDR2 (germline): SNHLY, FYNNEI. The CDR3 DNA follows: TGTGCCAGCAGTCCGGGACAGCTGGGCACTGAAGCTTTCTTT. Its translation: CASSPGQLGTEAFF.

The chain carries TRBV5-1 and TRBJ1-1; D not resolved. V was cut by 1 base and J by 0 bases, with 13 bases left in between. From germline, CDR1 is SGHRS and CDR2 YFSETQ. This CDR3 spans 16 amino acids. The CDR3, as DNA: TGCGCCAGCAGCTTGTACTCAATGAGAATGAACACTGAAGCTTTCTTT. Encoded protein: CASSLYSMRMNTEAFF.